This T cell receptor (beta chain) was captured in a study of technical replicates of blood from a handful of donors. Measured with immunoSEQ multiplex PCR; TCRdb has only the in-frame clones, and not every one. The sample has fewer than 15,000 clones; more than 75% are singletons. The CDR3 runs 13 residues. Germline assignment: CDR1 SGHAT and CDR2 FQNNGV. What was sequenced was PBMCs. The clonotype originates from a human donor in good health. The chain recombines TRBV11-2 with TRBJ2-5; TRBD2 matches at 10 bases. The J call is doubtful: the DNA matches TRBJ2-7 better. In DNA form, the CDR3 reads TGTGCCGGTGGACTAGCGGCCTCCTACGAGCAGTACTTC. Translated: CAGGLAASYEQYF.